This T cell receptor beta chain was sequenced during a study of blood T cell repertoires in COVID-19. About the study: Whether acute or convalescent, the COVID-19 samples came from the United States, Italy and Spain.

Participants' reported clinical history set cohort assignment. Recovery among Cohort 3 donors was established by two negative PCRs, clearance, or symptom resolution. As processed by the authors: Amplification with reference gene primers provided the estimates of nucleated cell counts. Clones were read by immunoSEQ multiplex PCR, and TCRdb kept only the in-frame ones, dropping some. Clone size and V and J calls were adopted from that table, with D and trimming inferred from the DNA. Here the sample spans around 140,000 clones, 78% being singletons. This CDR3 is 13 amino acids long. The V gene lost 6 bases and the J gene lost 6 bases, with 14 bases spanning the gap. Germline CDR1 and CDR2: SGHDT and YYEEEE.

The source material was PBMCs or T cells enriched from blood (not recorded which). The TCR comes from a woman between 45 and 60 years old who had recovered from COVID-19. The chain employs TRBV5-6 and TRBJ2-3; TRBD2 might be the D (6 bases). CDR3 sequence reads: CASNPSSGDTQYF. The CDR3 nucleotides are TGTGCCAGCAACCCCTCGAGCGGGGATACGCAGTATTTT.